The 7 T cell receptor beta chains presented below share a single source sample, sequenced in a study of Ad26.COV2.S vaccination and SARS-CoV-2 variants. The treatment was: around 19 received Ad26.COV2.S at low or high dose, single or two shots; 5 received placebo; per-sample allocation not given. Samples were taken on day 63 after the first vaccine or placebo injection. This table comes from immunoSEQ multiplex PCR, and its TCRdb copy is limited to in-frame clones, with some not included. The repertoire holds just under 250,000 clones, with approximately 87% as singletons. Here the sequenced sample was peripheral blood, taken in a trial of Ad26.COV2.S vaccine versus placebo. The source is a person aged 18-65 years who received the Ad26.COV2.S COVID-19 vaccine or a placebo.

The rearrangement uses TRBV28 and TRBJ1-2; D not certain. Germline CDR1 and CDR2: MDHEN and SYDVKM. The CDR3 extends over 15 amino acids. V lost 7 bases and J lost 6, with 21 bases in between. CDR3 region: CASTPSRLSTDGYTF. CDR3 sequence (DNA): TGTGCCAGCACCCCCTCGAGGCTTTCAACGGATGGCTACACCTTC.

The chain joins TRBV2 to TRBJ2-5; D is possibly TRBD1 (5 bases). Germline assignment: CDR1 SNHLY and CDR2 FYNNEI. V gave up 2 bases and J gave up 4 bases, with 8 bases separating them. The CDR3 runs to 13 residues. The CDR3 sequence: CASSETDIETQYF. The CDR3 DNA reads TGTGCCAGCAGTGAAACGGACATAGAGACCCAGTACTTC.

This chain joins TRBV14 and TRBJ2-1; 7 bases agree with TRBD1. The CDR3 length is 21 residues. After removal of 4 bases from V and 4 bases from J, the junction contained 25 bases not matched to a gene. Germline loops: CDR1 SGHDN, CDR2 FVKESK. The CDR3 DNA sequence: TGTGCCAGCAGCCGAGCGCTGACAGGCCCAGGGGGACAGCCAACATACAATGAGCAGTTCTTC. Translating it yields CASSRALTGPGGQPTYNEQFF. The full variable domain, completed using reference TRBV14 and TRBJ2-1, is EAGVTQFPSHSVIEKGQTVTLRCDPISGHDNLYWYRRVMGKEIKFLLHFVKESKQDESGMPNNRFLAERTGGTYSTLKVQPAELEDSGVYFCASSRALTGPGGQPTYNEQFFGPGTRLTVL.

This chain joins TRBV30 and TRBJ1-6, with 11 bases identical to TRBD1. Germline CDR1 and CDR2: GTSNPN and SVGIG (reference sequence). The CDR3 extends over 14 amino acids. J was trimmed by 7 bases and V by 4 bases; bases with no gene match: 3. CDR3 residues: CAWTRDRGNSPLHF. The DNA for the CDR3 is TGTGCCTGGACCCGGGACAGGGGGAATTCACCCCTCCACTTT.

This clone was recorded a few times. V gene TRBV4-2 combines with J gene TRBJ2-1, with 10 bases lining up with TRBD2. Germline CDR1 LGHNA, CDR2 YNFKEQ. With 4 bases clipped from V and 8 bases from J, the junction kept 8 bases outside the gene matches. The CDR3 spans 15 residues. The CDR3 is CASSPALAGEYEQFF. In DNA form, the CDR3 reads TGTGCCAGCAGCCCGGCGCTAGCGGGGGAGTATGAGCAGTTCTTC.

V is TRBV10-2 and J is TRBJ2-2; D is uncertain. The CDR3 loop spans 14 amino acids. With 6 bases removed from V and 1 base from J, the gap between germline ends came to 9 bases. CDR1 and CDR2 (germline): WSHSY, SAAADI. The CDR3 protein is CASSLHENTGELFF. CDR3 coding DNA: TGCGCCAGCAGCTTACATGAGAACACCGGGGAGCTGTTTTTT.

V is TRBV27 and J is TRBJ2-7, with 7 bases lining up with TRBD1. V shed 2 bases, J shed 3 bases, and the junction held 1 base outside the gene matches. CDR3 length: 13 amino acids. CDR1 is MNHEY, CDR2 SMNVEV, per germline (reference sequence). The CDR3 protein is CASSLTGDYEQYF. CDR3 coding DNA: TGTGCCAGCAGTTTAACAGGGGACTACGAGCAGTACTTC.